These 3 T cell receptor beta chains originate from one sample sequenced in a study of T cell changes during pregnancy in multiple sclerosis. Method: immunoSEQ multiplex PCR; TCRdb's copy keeps in-frame clones and lacks some. The sample has approximately 53,000 clones, more than 90% seen once. The sample was CD4+ T cells from peripheral blood mononuclear cells, taken before pregnancy. The origin of the receptors is a female donor with multiple sclerosis, enrolled in a pregnancy study.

This clone was counted a single time. The gene calls are TRBV4-2 and TRBJ2-1, with 9 bases fitting TRBD1. The J segment lost 12 bases and the V segment lost 1 base, leaving 13 bases of the junction unmatched. Germline V gives CDR1 LGHNA, CDR2 YNFKEQ. The CDR3 length is 16 residues. The CDR3 nucleotides read TGTGCCAGCAGCCAAGGAATGAGGGACAGGGCTCAAGGGCAGTTCTTC. It yields the protein CASSQGMRDRAQGQFF.

The V call is TRBV7-8, the J call TRBJ2-3; a possible D gene is TRBD1 (5 bases). The germline CDR1 and CDR2 sequences are SGHVS and FQNEAQ. Trimming removed 3 bases at V and 0 bases at J, with 13 bases between. The CDR3 is made up of 16 amino acids. The CDR3 region has the DNA TGTGCCAGCAGCTTCAGCAGGGCTACTAGCACAGATACGCAGTATTTT. Translated: CASSFSRATSTDTQYF.

This rearrangement joins TRBV5-3 to TRBJ2-7, with 10 nucleotides matching TRBD2. TRBV5-3 is recorded as an ORF, its role being uncertain. The V and J ends lost 3 bases and 1 base, in that order; junction bases with no gene match: 4. CDR3 size: 15 residues. CDR3 in amino acids: CARSSPTSGSYEQYF. The CDR3 nucleotides are TGTGCCAGAAGCTCACCGACTAGCGGGTCCTACGAGCAGTACTTC.